This note documents a single T cell receptor (beta chain) sequence. In its sample, this clone was seen a few times. The antigen this receptor binds is unknown. No base qualities exist here, and no much larger clone lies one base off it. This sample is drawn from a study of blood T cell repertoires in COVID-19 (dated by TCRdb to about 2020). About the full investigation: Samples covering the acute and convalescent phases of COVID-19 were provided by collaborators in the United States, Italy and Spain. The prospective study material was composed of cDNA or gDNA derived from T cells, B-cell-depleted T cells, or PBMCs. Where HLA class I and class II types were available, the types were taken from metadata supplied by the sample provider, not from assay-based typing. Subjects who had been exposed to COVID-19, were actively infected with it, or had recovered from it provided the deeply sampled blood TCRbeta repertoires that made up the dataset. A de-identified subject ID, COVID-19 status, age in years and sex were almost always included in the sample metadata. Samples came from the ongoing ImmuneRACE study (first 160 participants) plus 1,254 subjects from 6 global collaborators. A freely available public database, intended as a resource for researchers studying the immune response to SARS-CoV-2, is where the repertoires were released. What the research found in general, with its limitations: The quantity of clinical and demographic metadata differed by source and by participant and was supplied without curation.

At one collaborating source in Seattle, patients were enrolled during active infection and were followed longitudinally through the course of disease. Each collaborating institution followed its own protocols to collect whole blood in K2EDTA tubes. For TCRbeta analysis, collaborator samples were shipped as frozen whole blood, as isolated PBMCs, or as DNA extracted from either sample type. The immunoSEQ Assay, a bias-controlled multiplex PCR, was used to amplify TCRbeta CDR3 regions from genomic DNA. Processing in the source paper ran as follows. The number of nucleated cells in each sample was estimated from the amplification of reference gene primers within the assay. To quantify the absolute abundance of each unique TCRbeta CDR3 rearrangement, sequence reads were collapsed and filtered. For each sample, productive Simpson clonality was calculated by taking the square root of Simpson's diversity index across productive rearrangements. This is the immuneACCESS table as TCRdb keeps it, with only in-frame sequences that have V and J called. A part of the clones is gone; compared with another copy, unresolved V genes explain less than half, and the rest is unexplained. D and trimming were read from the DNA, whereas the V and J calls and clone size are those reported in that table. The sample contains 300,000 to 400,000 clones, roughly 89% of them found a single time. Jointly, the top ten make up approximately 9.9% of the sample.

The germline V gene specifies KGHSY as CDR1 and FQNENV as CDR2. Measured from the cysteine to the phenylalanine, the CDR3 is 17 residues long. This entry keeps only the CDR3 DNA: 51 bases, framed from base 1. Deletion took 0 bases off V and 0 bases off J, with a span of 12 bases between the germline ends. This chain joins TRBV16 to TRBJ1-5; TRBD1 is perhaps the D gene, given 5 matching bases. The sequence derives from a man younger than 45 with COVID-19, enrolled during active disease. Sequenced: peripheral blood. The CDR3 loop reads CASSQSLGQYSNQPQHF. The sequenced DNA is TGTGCCAGCAGCCAATCTCTGGGGCAGTATAGCAATCAGCCCCAGCATTTT.